The next 18 T cell receptor beta chains were all read from a single sample in a study of blood T cell repertoires in COVID-19. Generated by immunoSEQ multiplex PCR, the TCRdb table keeps only in-frame clones and is missing some. Seen here are about 300,000 clones, roughly 80% observed once, and the top ten hold 1.4% to 1.5%. Sequenced material: peripheral blood. Source of these receptors: a human donor with COVID-19, enrolled during active disease. The donor label of this sample is uncertain.

The V call is TRBV27, the J call TRBJ2-7, with TRBD1 matching 10 bases. The CDR3 consists of 18 residues. V gave up 8 bases and J gave up 6 bases; unmatched junction bases: 22. CDR1 and CDR2 (germline): MNHEY, SMNVEV (reference sequence). DNA for the CDR3: TGTGCCAGCCTTGGGACAGGGGTATGGGGGTATGGTGGGGGCGAGCAGTACTTC. Protein product: CASLGTGVWGYGGGEQYF.

J is TRBJ1-5 and V is TRBV24-1, with a possible D match to TRBD1 (5 bases). Trimming shortened V by 6 bases and J by 5 bases, and 16 bases separated the two germline ends. The CDR3 runs 15 residues. Germline V gene lookup returns CDR1 KGHDR and CDR2 SFDVKD. DNA of the CDR3: TGTGCCACCAGTAGACAGAGGTTCCAGCATCAGCCCCAGCATTTT. It yields the protein CATSRQRFQHQPQHF.

The V and J genes are TRBV28 and TRBJ1-1, with a weak D call TRBD1 (6 bases). CDR1 and CDR2 (germline): MDHEN, SYDVKM. This CDR3 is built from 17 residues. The V end was cut by 5 bases, the J end by 3 bases, with 22 bases between. The DNA for the CDR3 is TGTGCCAGCAGTCCCCATTTGGGCGGGGGCTTAGACACTGAAGCTTTCTTT. Translating it yields CASSPHLGGGLDTEAFF.

The chain joins TRBV7-3 to TRBJ1-1; 10 nucleotides match TRBD1. This CDR3 has 13 amino acids. Germline CDR1 and CDR2: SGHTA and FQGTGA. V shed 6 bases and J 10 bases; nucleotides not matched to a gene: 8. CDR3 sequence (DNA): TGTGCCAGCAGGCCGACAGGGGGCATACGAGCTTTCTTT. Translated: CASRPTGGIRAFF.

The chain is built from TRBV28 and TRBJ1-5; no firm D call. CDR3 length: 15 amino acids. CDR1 is MDHEN, CDR2 SYDVKM, per germline. V was trimmed by 2 bases and J by 3 bases, leaving 11 bases between them. In DNA form, the CDR3 reads TGTGCCAGCAGTTTAGACCCTAGAACCAATCAGCCCCAGCATTTT. Its translation is CASSLDPRTNQPQHF.

The genes are TRBV7-9 and TRBJ1-4; D uncertain. CDR3 length: 14 residues. The V gene's germline CDR1 is SEHNR and CDR2 FQNEAQ (reference sequence). Between the trimmed V and J ends, which lost 0 bases and 7 bases, there was a span of 9 bases. The CDR3 DNA follows: TGTGCCAGCAGCTTAGCCGGAGAACTTGAAAAACTGTTTTTT. It codes for CASSLAGELEKLFF. The entire variable domain, with the rest obtained from reference TRBV7-9 and TRBJ1-4, is as follows: DTGVSQNPRHKITKRGQNVTFRCDPISEHNRLYWYRQTLGQGPEFLTYFQNEAQLEKSRLLSDRFSAERPKGSFSTLEIQRTEQGDSAMYLCASSLAGELEKLFFGSGTQLSVL.

This CDR3 is CASSQYTSGETQYF. CDR3 in DNA: TGTGCCAGCAGCCAATATACCAGCGGAGAGACCCAGTACTTC. The chain combines TRBV14 with TRBJ2-5; perhaps TRBD2 as D (5 bases). The ends were cut back, 2 bases at V and 4 bases at J, with 11 bases in the middle. CDR1 is SGHDN, CDR2 FVKESK, per germline. The CDR3 spans 14 residues.

V and J are TRBV7-2 and TRBJ2-1, with D perhaps TRBD1 (5 bases). This CDR3 comprises 14 residues. CDR1 and CDR2 from the germline V gene are SGHTA and FQGNSA. The ends were cut back, 5 bases at V and 10 bases at J, with 18 bases in the middle. CDR3 sequence reads: CASSLESMGLEQFF. The CDR3 nucleotides read TGTGCCAGCAGCCTAGAAAGCATGGGGCTCGAGCAGTTCTTC. The full variable domain, its missing parts supplied by reference TRBV7-2 and TRBJ2-1, is GAGVSQSPSNKVTEKGKDVELRCDPISGHTALYWYRQSLGQGLEFLIYFQGNSAPDKSGLPSDRFSAERTGGSVSTLTIQRTQQEDSAVYLCASSLESMGLEQFFGPGTRLTVL.

This chain connects TRBV7-2 to TRBJ2-5, with 8 bases aligning to TRBD1. Germline loops: CDR1 SGHTA, CDR2 FQGNSA. This CDR3 contains 13 residues. V trimming: 7 bases; J trimming: 5 bases; junction bases outside the gene matches: 6. CDR3: CASTDRGRETQYF. The DNA of the CDR3 is TGTGCCAGCACAGACAGGGGACGGGAGACCCAGTACTTC.

This clone was recorded once. The chain employs TRBV9 and TRBJ2-2; D is possibly TRBD2 (5 bases). The V gene's germline CDR1 is SGDLS and CDR2 YYNGEE. CDR3 size: 16 residues. V was cut by 4 bases and J by 1 base, with 14 bases left in between. The CDR3 sequence: CASSPTGGQNTGELFF. In DNA form, the CDR3 reads TGTGCCAGCAGCCCCACCGGCGGGCAGAACACCGGGGAGCTGTTTTTT.

This chain uses TRBV10-3 with TRBJ1-1; tentatively, D is TRBD1 (6 bases). Trimming shortened V by 2 bases and J by 8 bases, and 15 bases separated the two germline ends. This CDR3 comprises 14 residues. Germline-derived CDR1 and CDR2 are ENHRY and SYGVKD. The chain's CDR3 is CAISEPRRTAEAFF. The CDR3 coding sequence is TGTGCCATCAGTGAGCCGAGAAGGACAGCCGAAGCTTTCTTT.

The chain uses TRBV6-6 and TRBJ2-1, with D tentatively TRBD2 (5 bases). CDR1 and CDR2 from the germline V gene are MNHNY and SVGAGI (reference sequence). The germline V and J ends were trimmed by 6 bases and 5 bases, with 11 bases remaining between them. CDR3 size: 13 residues. The CDR3 DNA reads as TGTGCCAGCAGCCGGGGTGGGGACAATGAGCAGTTCTTC. The encoded protein is CASSRGGDNEQFF.

V gene TRBV28 combines with J gene TRBJ1-4, with D possibly TRBD1 on 6 matching bases. CDR3 length: 13 amino acids. Germline V CDR1 and CDR2: MDHEN, SYDVKM. V was shortened by 2 bases and J by 8 bases, with 9 bases between the two germline ends. Here the CDR3 reads CASSLTGQEKLFF. CDR3 coding DNA: TGTGCCAGCAGTTTAACAGGGCAAGAAAAACTGTTTTTT. Full variable domain (outside the CDR3, taken from reference TRBV28 and TRBJ1-4): DVKVTQSSRYLVKRTGEKVFLECVQDMDHENMFWYRQDPGLGLRLIYFSYDVKMKEKGDIPEGYSVSREKKERFSLILESASTNQTSMYLCASSLTGQEKLFFGSGTQLSVL.

Here the CDR3 DNA reads TGTGCCAGCAGCTTAGGGGTCAGGGACACAGATACGCAGTATTTT. The encoded protein is CASSLGVRDTDTQYF. This rearrangement joins TRBV11-3 to TRBJ2-3, with a possible D match to TRBD1 (5 bases). The CDR3 totals 15 residues. Germline V gene sequence: CDR1 SGHNT, CDR2 YENEEA. Deletions cut 1 base from V and 2 bases from J, with 10 bases between.

The J gene is TRBJ1-2, the V gene TRBV15, with 9 bases that match TRBD1. V lost 7 bases and J lost 7; bases outside the gene matches: 10. This CDR3 comprises 14 residues. Germline-derived CDR1 and CDR2 are LNHNV and YYDKDF (reference sequence). CDR3 bases: TGTGCCACCAACACCGACAGGGGGTTCGGTGGCTACACCTTC. Translation gives CATNTDRGFGGYTF.

In regard to this clone: The sample carries other DNA sequences with the same CDR3. The chain has TRBV28 and TRBJ2-7, with TRBD1 matching over 7 bases. The junction had 2 bases not matched to a gene; V was cut back by 6 bases and J by 3 bases. Germline loops: CDR1 MDHEN, CDR2 SYDVKM. This CDR3 has 12 residues. CDR3 sequence: CASRPGGYEQYF. In DNA form, the CDR3 reads TGTGCCAGCAGGCCAGGGGGCTACGAGCAGTACTTC.

The chain combines TRBV28 with TRBJ1-3, with 7 bases identical to TRBD1. Germline V gene data show CDR1 as MDHEN and CDR2 as SYDVKM. The ends lost 7 bases at V and 4 bases at J; junction bases unmatched: 7. The CDR3 consists of 14 residues. CDR3 protein: CASIPTGPGNTIYF. CDR3 coding DNA: TGTGCCAGCATCCCGACAGGGCCCGGAAACACCATATATTTT.

The rearrangement joins TRBV7-2 to TRBJ1-5; TRBD1 is a possible D gene (6 bases). Germline CDR1 SGHTA, CDR2 FQGNSA. Trimming removed 3 bases from V and 5 bases from J, with 8 bases in between. This CDR3 has 13 amino acids. CDR3 coding DNA: TGTGCCAGCAGCTTTCAGGGGCATCAGCCCCAGCATTTT. Translating gives CASSFQGHQPQHF.